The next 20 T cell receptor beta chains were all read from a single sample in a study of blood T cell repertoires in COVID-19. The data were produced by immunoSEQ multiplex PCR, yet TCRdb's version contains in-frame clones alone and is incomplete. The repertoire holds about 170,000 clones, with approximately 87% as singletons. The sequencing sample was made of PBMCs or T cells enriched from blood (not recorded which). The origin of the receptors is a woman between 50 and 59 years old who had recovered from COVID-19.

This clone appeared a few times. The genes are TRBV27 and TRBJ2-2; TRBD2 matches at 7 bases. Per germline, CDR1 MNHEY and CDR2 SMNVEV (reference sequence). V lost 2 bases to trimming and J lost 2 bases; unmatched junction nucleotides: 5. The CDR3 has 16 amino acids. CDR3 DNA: TGTGCCAGCAGTTTAGGGCTAGCGGCCAACACCGGGGAGCTGTTTTTT. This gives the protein CASSLGLAANTGELFF.

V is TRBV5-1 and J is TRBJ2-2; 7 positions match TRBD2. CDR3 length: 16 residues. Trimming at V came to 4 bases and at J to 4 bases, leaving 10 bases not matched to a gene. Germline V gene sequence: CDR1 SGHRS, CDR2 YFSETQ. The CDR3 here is CASSPGTTRSTGELFF. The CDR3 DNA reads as TGCGCCAGCAGCCCCGGGACTACCCGTTCCACCGGGGAGCTGTTTTTT.

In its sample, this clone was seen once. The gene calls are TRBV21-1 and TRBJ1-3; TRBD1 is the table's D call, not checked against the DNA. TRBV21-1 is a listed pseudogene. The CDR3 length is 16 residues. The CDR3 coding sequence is TGTGCCAGCAGCTCAACCGGGACAGGGACTGGGAACACCATATATTTT. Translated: CASSSTGTGTGNTIYF.

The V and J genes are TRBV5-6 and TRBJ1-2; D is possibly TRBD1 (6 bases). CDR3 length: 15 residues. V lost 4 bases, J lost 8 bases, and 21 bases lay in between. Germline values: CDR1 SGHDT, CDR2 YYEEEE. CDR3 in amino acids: CASSPLPGVVGGYTF. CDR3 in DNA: TGTGCCAGCAGCCCACTACCAGGGGTAGTAGGAGGCTACACCTTC.

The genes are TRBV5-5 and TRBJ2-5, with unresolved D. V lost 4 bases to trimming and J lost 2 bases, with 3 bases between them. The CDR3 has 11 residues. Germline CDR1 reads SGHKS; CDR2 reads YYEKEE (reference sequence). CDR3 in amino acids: CASSRQETQYF. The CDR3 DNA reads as TGTGCCAGCAGCCGGCAAGAGACCCAGTACTTC.

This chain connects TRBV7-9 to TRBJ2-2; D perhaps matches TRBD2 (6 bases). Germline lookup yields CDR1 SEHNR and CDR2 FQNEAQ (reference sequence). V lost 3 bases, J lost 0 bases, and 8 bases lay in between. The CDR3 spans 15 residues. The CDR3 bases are TGTGCCAGCAGCTTCGGGACTCCGAACACCGGGGAGCTGTTTTTT. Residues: CASSFGTPNTGELFF.

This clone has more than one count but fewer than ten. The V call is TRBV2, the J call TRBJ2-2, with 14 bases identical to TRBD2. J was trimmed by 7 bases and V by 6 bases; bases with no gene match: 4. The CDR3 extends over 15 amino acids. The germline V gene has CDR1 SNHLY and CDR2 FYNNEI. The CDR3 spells CASRGLAGVHGELFF. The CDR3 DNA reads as TGTGCCAGCAGGGGACTAGCGGGGGTCCACGGGGAGCTGTTTTTT.

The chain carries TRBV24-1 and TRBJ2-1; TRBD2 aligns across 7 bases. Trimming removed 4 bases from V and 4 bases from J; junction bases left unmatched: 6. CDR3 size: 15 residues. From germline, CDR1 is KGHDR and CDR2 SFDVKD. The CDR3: CATSEVGGGYNEQFF. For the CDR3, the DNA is TGTGCCACCAGTGAAGTGGGGGGGGGTTACAATGAGCAGTTCTTC.

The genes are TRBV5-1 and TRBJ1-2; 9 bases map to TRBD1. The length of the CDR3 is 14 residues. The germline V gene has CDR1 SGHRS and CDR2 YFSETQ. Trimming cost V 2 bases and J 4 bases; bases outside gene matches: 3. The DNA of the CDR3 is TGCGCCAGCAGCTTAGGGACAGGGACCTATGGCTACACCTTC. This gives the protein CASSLGTGTYGYTF.

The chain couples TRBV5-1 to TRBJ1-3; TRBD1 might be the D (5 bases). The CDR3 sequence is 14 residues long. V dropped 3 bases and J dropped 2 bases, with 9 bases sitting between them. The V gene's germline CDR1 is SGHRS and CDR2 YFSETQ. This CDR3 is CASSSGLPGNTIYF. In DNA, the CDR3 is TGCGCCAGCAGCTCGGGACTTCCTGGAAACACCATATATTTT.

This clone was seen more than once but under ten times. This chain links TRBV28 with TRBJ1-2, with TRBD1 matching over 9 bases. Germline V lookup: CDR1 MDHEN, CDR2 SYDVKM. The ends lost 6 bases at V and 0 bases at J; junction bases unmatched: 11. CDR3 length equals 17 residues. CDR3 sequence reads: CASRAIGTGKANYGYTF. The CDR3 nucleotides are TGTGCCAGCAGAGCAATCGGGACAGGGAAAGCTAACTATGGCTACACCTTC.

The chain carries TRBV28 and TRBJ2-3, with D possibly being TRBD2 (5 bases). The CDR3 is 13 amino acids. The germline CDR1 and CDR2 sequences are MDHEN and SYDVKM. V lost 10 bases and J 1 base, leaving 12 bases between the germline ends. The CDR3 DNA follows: TGTGCCACCGTTCGGGGAGGCACAGATACGCAGTATTTT. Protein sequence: CATVRGGTDTQYF.

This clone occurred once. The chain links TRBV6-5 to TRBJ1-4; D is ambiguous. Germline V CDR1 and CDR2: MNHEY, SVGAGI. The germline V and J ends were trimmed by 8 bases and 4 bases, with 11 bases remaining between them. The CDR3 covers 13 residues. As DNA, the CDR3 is TGTGCCAGCGCCCGGGTCGGTAATGAAAAACTGTTTTTT. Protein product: CASARVGNEKLFF.

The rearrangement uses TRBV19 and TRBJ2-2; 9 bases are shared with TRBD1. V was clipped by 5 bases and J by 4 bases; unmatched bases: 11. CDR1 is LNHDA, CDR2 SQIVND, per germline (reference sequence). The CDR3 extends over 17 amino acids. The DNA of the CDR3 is TGTGCCAGTAGTGCTTCACCGGGACAGGGAGGCACCGGGGAGCTGTTTTTT. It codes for CASSASPGQGGTGELFF. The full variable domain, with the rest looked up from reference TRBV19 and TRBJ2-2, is DGGITQSPKYLFRKEGQNVTLSCEQNLNHDAMYWYRQDPGQGLRLIYYSQIVNDFQKGDIAEGYSVSREKKESFPLTVTSAQKNPTAFYLCASSASPGQGGTGELFFGEGSRLTVL.

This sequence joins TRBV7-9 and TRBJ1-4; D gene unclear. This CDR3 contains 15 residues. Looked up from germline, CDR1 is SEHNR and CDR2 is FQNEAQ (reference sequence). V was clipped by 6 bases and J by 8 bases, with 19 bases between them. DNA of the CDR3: TGTGCCAGCAGGCTCTCTGGGCACAGTAGGGAAAAACTGTTTTTT. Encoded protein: CASRLSGHSREKLFF. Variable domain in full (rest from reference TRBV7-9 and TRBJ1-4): DTGVSQNPRHKITKRGQNVTFRCDPISEHNRLYWYRQTLGQGPEFLTYFQNEAQLEKSRLLSDRFSAERPKGSFSTLEIQRTEQGDSAMYLCASRLSGHSREKLFFGSGTQLSVL.

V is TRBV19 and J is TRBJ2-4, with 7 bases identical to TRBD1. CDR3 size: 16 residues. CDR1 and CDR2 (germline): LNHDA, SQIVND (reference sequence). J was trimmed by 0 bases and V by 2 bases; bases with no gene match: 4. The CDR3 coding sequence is TGTGCCAGTAGTATATCACGACAGGGAGCCAAAAACATTCAGTACTTC. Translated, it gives CASSISRQGAKNIQYF.

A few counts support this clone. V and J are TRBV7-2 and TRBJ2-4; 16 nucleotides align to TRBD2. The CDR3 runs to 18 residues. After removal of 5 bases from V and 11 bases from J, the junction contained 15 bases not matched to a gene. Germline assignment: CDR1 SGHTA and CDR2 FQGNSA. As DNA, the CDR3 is TGTGCCAGCAGCAGGGATGGGACTAGCGGGGGGGCTCTTGTGGTTCAGTACTTC. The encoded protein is CASSRDGTSGGALVVQYF.

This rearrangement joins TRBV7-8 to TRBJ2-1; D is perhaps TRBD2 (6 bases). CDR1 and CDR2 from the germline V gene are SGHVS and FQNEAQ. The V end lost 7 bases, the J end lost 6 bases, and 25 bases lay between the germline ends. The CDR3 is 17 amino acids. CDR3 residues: CASIAVGRGNPGNEQFF. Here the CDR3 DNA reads TGTGCCAGCATCGCCGTCGGTCGCGGGAACCCGGGCAATGAGCAGTTCTTC.

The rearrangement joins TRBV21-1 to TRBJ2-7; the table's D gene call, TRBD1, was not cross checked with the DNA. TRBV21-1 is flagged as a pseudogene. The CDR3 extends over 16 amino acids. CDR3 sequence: CASSRPFRDTYYEQYV. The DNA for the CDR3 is TGTGCCAGCAGCAGACCATTTAGGGACACCTATTACGAGCAGTACGTC.

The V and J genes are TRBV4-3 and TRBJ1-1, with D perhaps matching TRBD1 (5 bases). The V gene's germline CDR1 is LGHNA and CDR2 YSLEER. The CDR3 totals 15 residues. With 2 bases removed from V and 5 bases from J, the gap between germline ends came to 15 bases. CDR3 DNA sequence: TGCGCCAGCAGCCAACTCCCTACAGGAGTGACTGAAGCTTTCTTT. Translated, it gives CASSQLPTGVTEAFF.